This record looks at one T cell receptor beta chain sequence and its context. This clonotype has a handful of counts. It has no known antigen specificity. No much larger clonotype is one base removed from it; base qualities were not supplied. Libraries were constructed by 5' RACE. Sequencing relied on an Illumina Genome Analyzer IIx. RNA-based TCR cDNA libraries were prepared by a previously described protocol with several modifications. Sample-specific barcodes were introduced on both ends of each TCR cDNA library during cDNA synthesis and amplification to prevent cross-contamination. The authors processed their data as follows. Between about 85,000 and nearly 550,000 clonotypes were identified per individual, with about 2.2 to 3.6 million CDR3-containing reads per library. After reads with improper barcode index combinations were thrown out, a cloneset for each library was built using the MiTCR software. While assembling CDR3 clonotypes, MiTCR corrected PCR and sequencing errors and either filtered or rescued low-quality reads. Artificial out-of-frame clonotypes were mapped to in-frame sequences, with one indel allowed in the CDR3, and then removed. Similarity of V and J gene usage between donors was measured as Jensen-Shannon divergence divided by mean entropy. TCRdb passed the public sequencing reads through fastp at Q25 and MiXCR, retaining productive beta sequences. Records with the same CDR3 protein are collapsed into one entry carrying the most frequent genes and DNA. These V and J calls derive from TCRdb rather than the authors' analysis. The sample contains 300,000 to 450,000 distinct CDR3 sequences, 28% of them found a single time. The ten largest account for roughly 5.5% of the sample.

The data were obtained in a study of identical twins' blood T cells (dated by TCRdb to 2012 to 2014). A note on the overall study: Roughly 50 million Illumina reads were obtained across about twelve libraries, of which six were alpha-chain libraries and six were beta-chain libraries. The study compared TCR alpha and beta chain repertoires of three pairs of monozygous twins using next-generation sequencing to assess genetic influence on repertoire formation.

What the research found in general, with its limitations: Environmental influences could not be excluded as an explanation for twin similarity, since twins were reared together. Twin pairs were reported to be markedly more alike in V gene usage than unrelated donors were, even when looking at non-selected out-of-frame TCRbeta clonotypes. The number of shared CDR3 clonotypes between two donors was mainly determined by the product of their cloneset sizes, and twins did not clearly deviate from this trend. Among the most abundant TCRbeta clonotypes, more CDR3 sequences were shared by each donor with her twin than with unrelated donors. The study stated that the proposed role of the TCRalpha J segment in MHC recognition during thymic selection needs to be validated by independent studies.

Donors were six healthy women forming three monozygous twin pairs. Each of the three twin pairs had been raised together, and the twins in each pair were thought likely to have encountered the same infectious agents and vaccines. TCR cDNA libraries were prepared from RNA that had been isolated from peripheral blood mononuclear cells. V is clipped by 2 bases and J by 6 bases, and the sequence between their germline boundaries is 8 bases long. Inclusive of the bounding cysteine and phenylalanine, the CDR3 is 14 residues long. Left in the record is the CDR3 DNA by itself, 42 bases read in frame from the first base. CDR1 and CDR2, per the germline V gene (reference sequence), are LNHDA and SQIVND.

The chain employs TRBV19 and TRBJ2-6; a confident D gene designation cannot be given. Material for sequencing was PBMCs. The TCR was taken from a woman aged 18 to 49 in good health. The CDR3 protein: CASSISMEANVLTF. The nucleotide sequence reads TGTGCCAGTAGTATATCCATGGAGGCCAACGTCCTGACTTTC.